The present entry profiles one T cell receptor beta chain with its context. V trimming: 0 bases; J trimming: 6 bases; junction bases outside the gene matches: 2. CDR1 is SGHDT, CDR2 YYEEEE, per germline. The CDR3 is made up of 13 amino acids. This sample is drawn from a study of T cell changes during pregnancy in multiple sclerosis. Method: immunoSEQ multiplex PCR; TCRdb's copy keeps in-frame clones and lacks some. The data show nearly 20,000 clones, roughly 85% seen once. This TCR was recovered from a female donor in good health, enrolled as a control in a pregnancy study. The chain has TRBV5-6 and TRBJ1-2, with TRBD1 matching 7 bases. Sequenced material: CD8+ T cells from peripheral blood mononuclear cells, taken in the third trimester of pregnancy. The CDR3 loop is CASSLAGTDGYTF. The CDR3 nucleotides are TGTGCCAGCAGCTTGGCCGGGACAGATGGCTACACCTTC.